These 23 T cell receptor beta chains were all obtained from the same sample, sequenced in a study of blood T cells in healthy people across ages. Combining a sample-barcoded 5' primer with a J-beta primer mix, a second PCR ran for 7 to 11 cycles. In TCRdb, the 5' RACE reads were re-called with MiXCR into one record per CDR3 protein. The sample records 780,000 or so distinct CDR3 sequences, roughly 50% being singletons. Sequenced input: blood. The source of these receptors is a man aged 80 or over in good health.

This clonotype was picked up a small number of times. This chain joins TRBV20-1 and TRBJ2-3; D possibly uses TRBD1 or TRBD2 (6 bases each). The CDR3 length is 14 residues. With 5 bases removed from V and 4 bases from J, the gap between germline ends came to 16 bases. Germline V lookup: CDR1 DFQATT, CDR2 SNEGSKA (reference sequence). This CDR3 reads CSAPTGTGADTQYF. CDR3 bases: TGCAGTGCTCCTACAGGGACGGGGGCAGATACGCAGTATTTT.

This sequence joins TRBV25-1 and TRBJ2-6; D call uncertain. This CDR3 is 16 amino acids long. V was trimmed by 5 bases and J by 0 bases, leaving 11 bases between them. Germline V gives CDR1 MGHDK, CDR2 SYGVNS. The CDR3 bases are TGTGCCAGCAGTCCCTCGTTGCCCTCTGGGGCCAACGTCCTGACTTTC. Translating gives CASSPSLPSGANVLTF.

This chain connects TRBV11-2 to TRBJ1-4, with 7 nucleotides matching TRBD1. Per germline, CDR1 SGHAT and CDR2 FQNNGV. The CDR3 is 17 amino acids. V was pared by 0 bases and J by 4 bases, with 8 bases of the junction left unmatched. CDR3 in amino acids: CASSLEGRPGGNEKLFF. CDR3 nucleotides: TGTGCCAGCAGCTTAGAGGGCAGACCAGGGGGTAATGAAAAACTGTTTTTT.

This clonotype came up many times. The chain joins TRBV7-9 to TRBJ2-7; 7 nucleotides match TRBD2. The CDR3 covers 15 residues. V was pared by 2 bases and J by 6 bases, with 10 bases of the junction left unmatched. Germline lookup yields CDR1 SEHNR and CDR2 FQNEAQ (reference sequence). The CDR3: CASSLFLAGDGEQYF. For the CDR3, the DNA is TGTGCCAGCAGCTTATTTTTGGCGGGAGACGGCGAGCAGTACTTC. The full variable domain, rest sourced from reference TRBV7-9 and TRBJ2-7, is DTGVSQNPRHKITKRGQNVTFRCDPISEHNRLYWYRQTLGQGPEFLTYFQNEAQLEKSRLLSDRFSAERPKGSFSTLEIQRTEQGDSAMYLCASSLFLAGDGEQYFGPGTRLTVT.

This chain joins TRBV9 and TRBJ2-1, with D uncertain. V lost 0 bases to trimming and J lost 3 bases, with 13 bases between them. The CDR3 has 16 residues. Germline V gene sequence: CDR1 SGDLS, CDR2 YYNGEE. The DNA for the CDR3 is TGTGCCAGCAGCGTAGGAGGCTCCAAAGGCTACAATGAGCAGTTCTTC. It encodes CASSVGGSKGYNEQFF.

The CDR3 nucleotides read TGCAGTGCTAGAGTTTCGGACAGGGGGCTAAGAGAGACCCAGTACTTC. Protein sequence: CSARVSDRGLRETQYF. V usage is TRBV20-1 and J usage is TRBJ2-5; 11 nucleotides match TRBD1. CDR1 DFQATT and CDR2 SNEGSKA come from the germline V gene (reference sequence). This CDR3 region has 16 residues. With V trimmed by 1 base and J by 4 bases, 8 bases remained unmatched.

The chain combines TRBV6-5 with TRBJ2-3; the D is unclear. The CDR3 consists of 14 residues. V lost 7 bases, J lost 2 bases, and 13 bases lay in between. Germline V lookup: CDR1 MNHEY, CDR2 SVGAGI. As DNA, the CDR3 is TGTGCCAGCACTCCCCCCGGTTCCACAGATACGCAGTATTTT. Residues: CASTPPGSTDTQYF.

This clonotype was found a few times. This chain links TRBV5-1 with TRBJ2-5; 8 nucleotides align to TRBD2. V was pared by 0 bases and J by 3 bases, with 7 bases of the junction left unmatched. Germline CDR1 is SGHRS and CDR2 is YFSETQ. The CDR3 has 16 amino acids. Here the CDR3 reads CASSLALGAGEETQYF. The CDR3 DNA follows: TGCGCCAGCAGCTTGGCCTTGGGAGCGGGGGAAGAGACCCAGTACTTC.

This clonotype was seen a handful of times. This chain links TRBV28 with TRBJ2-7, with 8 bases that match TRBD1. Trimming took 6 bases from V and 0 from J; bases not matched to a gene: 7. The germline gives CDR1 MDHEN, CDR2 SYDVKM. This CDR3 is 15 amino acids long. As DNA, the CDR3 is TGTGCCAGCAGCCCGACAGGGGCCCACTCCTACGAGCAGTACTTC. This sequence encodes CASSPTGAHSYEQYF.

Ten or more counts support this clonotype. The chain links TRBV5-1 to TRBJ2-1, with D uncertain. Germline values: CDR1 SGHRS, CDR2 YFSETQ. This CDR3 region has 11 residues. Trimming left V 5 bases short and J 6 bases short, with 6 bases between. Here the CDR3 DNA reads TGCGCCAGCAGGTACAGCAATGAGCAGTTCTTC. Amino acids: CASRYSNEQFF. The full variable domain, completed using reference TRBV5-1 and TRBJ2-1, is KAGVTQTPRYLIKTRGQQVTLSCSPISGHRSVSWYQQTPGQGLQFLFEYFSETQRNKGNFPGRFSGRQFSNSRSEMNVSTLELGDSALYLCASRYSNEQFFGPGTRLTVL.

The J gene is TRBJ1-1, the V gene TRBV7-9; D ambiguous. This CDR3 is built from 13 residues. Germline V gene sequence: CDR1 SEHNR, CDR2 FQNEAQ (reference sequence). The V end lost 2 bases, the J end lost 1 base, and 5 bases lay between the germline ends. This CDR3 reads CASSLKRNTEAFF. The CDR3 nucleotides are TGTGCCAGCAGCTTAAAGAGGAACACTGAAGCTTTCTTT.

The gene calls are TRBV7-8 and TRBJ2-1, with 8 bases identical to TRBD2. The CDR3 consists of 17 residues. Germline V gives CDR1 SGHVS, CDR2 FQNEAQ. V was pared by 1 base and J by 1 base, with 6 bases of the junction left unmatched. CDR3: CASSLVPVAGSYNEQFF. CDR3 nucleotides: TGTGCCAGCAGCTTAGTCCCTGTAGCGGGGTCCTACAATGAGCAGTTCTTC.

The sample holds a few counts of this clonotype. J is TRBJ2-2 and V is TRBV29-1; 7 bases are a match to TRBD1. The CDR3 runs to 15 residues. V shed 7 bases, J shed 4 bases, and the junction held 12 bases outside the gene matches. Germline V gene sequence: CDR1 SQVTM, CDR2 ANQGSEA. This CDR3 reads CSALDRTRGTGELFF. CDR3 bases: TGCAGCGCCTTGGACAGGACCCGTGGCACCGGGGAGCTGTTTTTT.

This chain links TRBV4-2 with TRBJ1-4, with unresolved D. The germline V gene encodes CDR1 LGHNA and CDR2 YNFKEQ. The CDR3 spans 15 residues. Trimming stripped 6 bases from V and 3 bases from J, with 14 bases between. CDR3 protein: CASRPTPAANEKLFF. The CDR3 nucleotides read TGTGCCAGCAGACCGACTCCCGCGGCTAATGAAAAACTGTTTTTT.

The rearrangement links TRBV28 to TRBJ2-1; D could derive from TRBD1 or TRBD2 (6 bases each). In germline, CDR1 is MDHEN, CDR2 SYDVKM. Trimming shortened V by 7 bases and J by 7 bases, and 20 bases separated the two germline ends. This CDR3 region has 15 residues. The CDR3 DNA sequence: TGTGCCAGCACCAGCATAGGGGGGAGTAAAAATGAGCAGTTCTTC. This translates into CASTSIGGSKNEQFF. The full variable domain, with the rest looked up from reference TRBV28 and TRBJ2-1, is DVKVTQSSRYLVKRTGEKVFLECVQDMDHENMFWYRQDPGLGLRLIYFSYDVKMKEKGDIPEGYSVSREKKERFSLILESASTNQTSMYLCASTSIGGSKNEQFFGPGTRLTVL.

This clonotype was detected a few times. The chain has TRBV20-1 and TRBJ1-2, with D tentatively TRBD1 (6 bases). The CDR3 is 11 residues long. Germline CDR1 and CDR2: DFQATT and SNEGSKA (reference sequence). The V end was cut by 6 bases, the J end by 9 bases, with 14 bases between. CDR3 region: CSAPTDSSYTF. The CDR3 nucleotides are TGCAGTGCACCTACGGACAGTAGCTACACCTTC.

The rearrangement links TRBV29-1 to TRBJ2-3; tentative D call: TRBD2 (6 bases). Trimming stripped 0 bases from V and 11 bases from J, with 12 bases between. This CDR3 comprises 12 residues. Germline V lookup: CDR1 SQVTM, CDR2 ANQGSEA. The CDR3 nucleotides are TGCAGCGTTGAAGATGGTACTAGCATGCAGTATTTT. It yields the protein CSVEDGTSMQYF.

The rearrangement links TRBV20-1 to TRBJ1-2; 7 nucleotides agree with TRBD1. The CDR3 loop spans 14 amino acids. CDR1 is DFQATT, CDR2 SNEGSKA, per germline (reference sequence). Trimming removed 6 bases from V and 2 bases from J; junction bases left unmatched: 9. The CDR3 here is CSAQPIGGNYGYTF. The CDR3 region has the DNA TGCAGTGCCCAGCCGATAGGGGGCAACTATGGCTACACCTTC.

The chain recombines TRBV7-9 with TRBJ1-1; TRBD1 is a possible D gene (6 bases). This CDR3 is 13 amino acids long. Germline CDR1 SEHNR, CDR2 FQNEAQ (reference sequence). Trimming removed 5 bases from V and 10 bases from J, with 17 bases in between. In DNA form, the CDR3 reads TGTGCCAGCAGCCCTTGGCGGGGGCAGGGAGCTTTCTTT. Protein product: CASSPWRGQGAFF.

The chain combines TRBV6-5 with TRBJ2-5, with D tentatively TRBD2 (6 bases). The CDR3 consists of 15 residues. Between the trimmed V and J ends, which lost 0 bases and 5 bases, there was a span of 13 bases. Germline CDR1 and CDR2: MNHEY and SVGAGI. CDR3 DNA sequence: TGTGCCAGCAGTTACTCGCCGGGAGCGGGTGAGACCCAGTACTTC. Protein product: CASSYSPGAGETQYF.

The chain couples TRBV28 to TRBJ1-4, with TRBD1 as a possible D gene (5 bases). The germline CDR1 and CDR2 sequences are MDHEN and SYDVKM. V was cut by 5 bases and J by 8 bases, with 15 bases left in between. The CDR3 is made up of 14 amino acids. CDR3 amino acids: CASSPPNRQEKLFF. CDR3 DNA: TGTGCCAGCAGTCCACCAAACAGGCAAGAAAAACTGTTTTTT.

The chain joins TRBV11-2 to TRBJ2-1, with 15 bases fitting TRBD2. The CDR3 runs to 19 residues. J gave up 0 bases and V 5 bases, and 8 bases lay outside the gene matches. Germline CDR1 reads SGHAT; CDR2 reads FQNNGV. In DNA form, the CDR3 reads TGTGCCAGCAGCGTACGGACTAGCGGGAGGGTCAGCTCCTACAATGAGCAGTTCTTC. It is translated as CASSVRTSGRVSSYNEQFF.

The rearrangement joins TRBV24-1 to TRBJ1-2, with TRBD1 matching 7 bases. The CDR3 length is 16 residues. Looked up from germline, CDR1 is KGHDR and CDR2 is SFDVKD. V lost 4 bases, J lost 2 bases, and 9 bases stayed unmatched. CDR3 bases: TGTGCCACCAGTGACCTACAGGGGAGGCCAAACTATGGCTACACCTTC. Amino acid sequence: CATSDLQGRPNYGYTF.